Detailed here is one TCR delta chain. The antigen is unknown. A read error is likely here: a far larger clone is one base away. The identical CDR3 is also encoded by other nucleotide sequences in the sample. Flow sorting of PBMC yielded separate Vgamma9/Vdelta2+ and Vdelta2-negative gammadelta T cell populations for bulk repertoire analysis. The data were taken from a study of γδ T cells in repeated Plasmodium falciparum infection. Study details: Over roughly 640 days, donors received four mosquito-bite P. falciparum NF54 infections. Study conclusions and caveats: One small rural Malian village, predominantly a single ethnic group, supplied the cohort. Vdelta2-negative gammadelta repertoires appeared less diverse and less shared in Malian than Australian children.

With CATT, TCRdb re-called clones from the multiplex PCR reads. In the table there are 50,000 or so delta-chain clones, roughly 1.5% of which are singletons. V was pared by 1 base and J by 0 bases, with 18 bases of the junction left unmatched. CDR1 and CDR2 (germline): TSWWSYY, QGS. The CDR3 totals 21 residues. The sequenced sample was gamma-delta T cells from blood. The source of this sequence is a pool of human donors (malaria-infected and uninfected, not separated). The rearrangement joins TRDV1 to TRDJ1, with 9 positions matching TRDD3. The CDR3 loop reads CALGEPGLGRLGDLYTDKLIF. DNA for the CDR3: TGTGCTCTTGGGGAACCCGGCCTAGGTAGGCTGGGGGATCTGTACACCGATAAACTCATCTTT.